What follows are 25 T cell receptor beta chains derived from one specimen sequenced in a study of blood T cell repertoires in COVID-19. Sequencing was performed with immunoSEQ multiplex PCR; in TCRdb, only in-frame clones are kept and a portion is missing. The sample consists of tens of thousands of clones, roughly 90% of them appearing once. The specimen was peripheral blood. The receptors were gathered from a human donor with active COVID-19. The donor label of this sample is uncertain.

The gene calls are TRBV18 and TRBJ2-2; 7 bases agree with TRBD1. The V gene's germline CDR1 is KGHSH and CDR2 LQKENI. After removal of 3 bases from V and 1 base from J, the junction contained 5 bases not matched to a gene. The CDR3 covers 16 residues. For the CDR3, the DNA is TGTGCCAGCTCACCTCCAGGGACAGTGAACACCGGGGAGCTGTTTTTT. Its protein is CASSPPGTVNTGELFF.

The chain combines TRBV5-6 with TRBJ1-3; D unclear. Germline assignment: CDR1 SGHDT and CDR2 YYEEEE. V shed 0 bases and J shed 2 bases, with 6 bases lying between them. The CDR3 sequence is 14 residues long. In nucleotides, the CDR3 is TGTGCCAGCAGCTTGGGGCCTGCTGGAAACACCATATATTTT. Protein sequence: CASSLGPAGNTIYF.

This clone has more than one count but fewer than ten. The rearrangement joins TRBV19 to TRBJ2-7; no clear D. The CDR3 consists of 13 residues. Looked up from germline, CDR1 is LNHDA and CDR2 is SQIVND (reference sequence). V was shortened by 5 bases and J by 4 bases, with 12 bases between the two germline ends. The DNA for the CDR3 is TGTGCCAGTAGTGCGGCGCTACTGTACGAGCAGTACTTC. Amino acids: CASSAALLYEQYF.

The rearrangement joins TRBV4-2 to TRBJ1-5; tentatively, D is TRBD1 (6 bases). There are 15 residues in the CDR3. CDR1 is LGHNA and CDR2 is YNFKEQ in the germline V gene. The V and J ends lost 4 bases and 0 bases respectively, with 10 bases between them. The chain's CDR3 is CASSLGQRSNQPQHF. DNA of the CDR3: TGTGCCAGCAGCCTAGGACAGCGTAGCAATCAGCCCCAGCATTTT.

This clone was detected once. The chain carries TRBV19 and TRBJ2-2, with TRBD1 identical over 7 bases. Per germline, CDR1 LNHDA and CDR2 SQIVND (reference sequence). V lost 4 bases to trimming and J lost 4 bases; unmatched junction nucleotides: 3. This CDR3 is built from 14 residues. The CDR3: CASSRGQLTGELFF. CDR3 DNA: TGTGCCAGTAGTAGGGGACAGCTCACCGGGGAGCTGTTTTTT.

This sequence joins TRBV6-2 or TRBV6-3 and TRBJ2-5, with D maybe TRBD1 (6 bases). Trimming shortened V by 4 bases and J by 4 bases, and 13 bases separated the two germline ends. This CDR3 is 14 amino acids long. Germline assignment: CDR1 MNHEY and CDR2 SVGEGT. The CDR3 spells CASSSAGRGETQYF. CDR3 DNA: TGTGCCAGCAGTTCGGCGGGCAGGGGAGAGACCCAGTACTTC.

The chain joins TRBV24-1 to TRBJ2-3, with a possible D match to TRBD2 (5 bases). Germline-derived CDR1 and CDR2 are KGHDR and SFDVKD. This CDR3 contains 13 residues. V lost 6 bases and J 2 bases, leaving 8 bases between the germline ends. CDR3 residues: CATSTGITDTQYF. The CDR3 DNA is TGTGCCACCAGTACGGGGATCACAGATACGCAGTATTTT.

This rearrangement joins TRBV5-1 to TRBJ1-4, with D possibly being TRBD1 (6 bases). In germline, CDR1 is SGHRS, CDR2 YFSETQ. Trimming took off 1 base at V and 3 bases at J, with 22 bases between the two ends. The CDR3 consists of 19 residues. Here the CDR3 reads CASSLKGGESRVANEKLFF. In DNA form, the CDR3 reads TGCGCCAGCAGCTTGAAAGGGGGTGAAAGTCGCGTTGCTAATGAAAAACTGTTTTTT.

V and J are TRBV5-4 and TRBJ2-4; a possible D gene is TRBD1 (5 bases). Deletions cut 7 bases from V and 0 bases from J, with 11 bases between. Germline CDR1 SGHNT, CDR2 YYREEE (reference sequence). This CDR3 is 14 amino acids long. The CDR3, as DNA: TGTGCCAGCGGCAAACAGGAAGCCAAAAACATTCAGTACTTC. Protein product: CASGKQEAKNIQYF.

The rearrangement joins TRBV9 to TRBJ2-3, with TRBD2 matching over 7 bases. Germline V gives CDR1 SGDLS, CDR2 YYNGEE. J was trimmed by 2 bases and V by 4 bases; bases with no gene match: 7. The CDR3 loop spans 15 amino acids. CDR3 amino acids: CASSQTGTNTDTQYF. Written as DNA, the CDR3 is TGTGCCAGCAGCCAAACCGGGACTAACACAGATACGCAGTATTTT.

CDR3 residues: CASSSWEGGGTDTQYF. CDR3 bases: TGTGCCAGCAGCTCCTGGGAGGGGGGCGGCACAGATACGCAGTATTTT. The chain combines TRBV7-6 with TRBJ2-3, with a weak D call TRBD2 (7 bases). Germline V CDR1 and CDR2: SGHVS, FNYEAQ. The CDR3 length is 16 residues. Trimming left V 4 bases short and J 1 base short, with 15 bases between.

V usage is TRBV5-1 and J usage is TRBJ2-7, with 10 bases aligning to TRBD2. This CDR3 has 19 residues. The germline CDR1 and CDR2 sequences are SGHRS and YFSETQ. V trimming: 4 bases; J trimming: 0 bases; junction bases outside the gene matches: 16. The CDR3 region is CASSPRGSGGTPDSYEQYF. In nucleotides, the CDR3 is TGCGCCAGCAGCCCCCGAGGTAGCGGGGGGACCCCAGACTCCTACGAGCAGTACTTC. The full variable domain, its missing parts supplied by reference TRBV5-1 and TRBJ2-7, is KAGVTQTPRYLIKTRGQQVTLSCSPISGHRSVSWYQQTPGQGLQFLFEYFSETQRNKGNFPGRFSGRQFSNSRSEMNVSTLELGDSALYLCASSPRGSGGTPDSYEQYFGPGTRLTVT.

This clone was seen once. Other nucleotide sequences in the sample specify the same CDR3. The CDR3 bases are TGTGCCAGCTCACCGGACTTCTACGAGCAGTACTTC. This encodes CASSPDFYEQYF. The J gene is TRBJ2-7, the V gene TRBV18; D might be TRBD2 (5 bases). The length of the CDR3 is 12 residues. Germline CDR1 KGHSH, CDR2 LQKENI. The V end lost 3 bases, the J end lost 3 bases, and 6 bases lay between the germline ends.

V gene TRBV11-2 combines with J gene TRBJ1-3; D ambiguous. This CDR3 spans 15 amino acids. The germline gives CDR1 SGHAT, CDR2 FQNNGV. V was trimmed by 1 base and J by 1 base, leaving 8 bases between them. The CDR3 protein is CASSLAGSSGNTIYF. The CDR3 region has the DNA TGTGCCAGCAGCTTAGCGGGGTCGTCTGGAAACACCATATATTTT.

J is TRBJ1-1 and V is TRBV19, with D unresolved. Germline V gene lookup returns CDR1 LNHDA and CDR2 SQIVND (reference sequence). This CDR3 is 17 amino acids long. Between the trimmed V and J ends, which lost 7 bases and 7 bases, there was a span of 28 bases. The CDR3, as DNA: TGTGCCAGTACCGACGTAAGAGACACCGACAAAATGGGTGAAGCTTTCTTT. Amino acid sequence: CASTDVRDTDKMGEAFF.

The chain recombines TRBV10-3 with TRBJ2-7; D possibly corresponds to TRBD2 (7 bases). The V gene's germline CDR1 is ENHRY and CDR2 SYGVKD. This CDR3 spans 16 amino acids. The V end lost 8 bases, the J end lost 0 bases, and 20 bases lay between the germline ends. The CDR3 region has the DNA TGTGCCATCTGGGTGGGGGGCCGGGGGGCCTCCTACGAGCAGTACTTC. Protein: CAIWVGGRGASYEQYF.

In DNA form, the CDR3 reads TGTGCCAGCAGCCCCGACACCTACGAGCAGTACTTC. Protein product: CASSPDTYEQYF. The V call is TRBV7-9, the J call TRBJ2-7; D gene ambiguous. Germline V gene lookup returns CDR1 SEHNR and CDR2 FQNEAQ (reference sequence). The CDR3 length is 12 residues. Trimming took 5 bases from V and 2 from J, leaving 7 bases between them.

The chain has TRBV4-1 and TRBJ2-5; 10 bases map to TRBD2. Germline V gene sequence: CDR1 MGHRA, CDR2 YSYEKL. Trimming at V came to 4 bases and at J to 1 base, leaving 18 bases not matched to a gene. This CDR3 comprises 20 residues. CDR3 nucleotide sequence: TGCGCCAGCAGCCCGTCAAGTGGGGTAGCGGGGGGTGTACCCCAAGAGACCCAGTACTTC. Encoded protein: CASSPSSGVAGGVPQETQYF.

Note on this clone: Being one base from a much bigger clone, this may be a read error. The genes are TRBV29-1 and TRBJ2-2; 11 nucleotides match TRBD1. This CDR3 is built from 14 residues. Germline assignment: CDR1 SQVTM and CDR2 ANQGSEA. The CDR3 nucleotides read TGCAGCGTCGGACAGGGGGCGCTCTCCGGGAAGCTGTTTTTT. Encoded protein: CSVGQGALSGKLFF.

This clone was seen a few times. The genes are TRBV28 and TRBJ1-2; a weak D match, TRBD1 (5 bases). Germline assignment: CDR1 MDHEN and CDR2 SYDVKM. This CDR3 comprises 14 residues. Trimming took off 6 bases at V and 5 bases at J, with 16 bases between the two ends. As DNA, the CDR3 is TGTGCCAGCAGATTCACTGGGCGGGGGTATGGCTACACCTTC. This translates into CASRFTGRGYGYTF.

This chain connects TRBV7-9 to TRBJ2-3; 7 nucleotides match TRBD2. J lost 1 base, V lost 5 bases, and 6 bases had no gene match. Germline CDR1 and CDR2: SEHNR and FQNEAQ (reference sequence). The CDR3 totals 15 residues. The CDR3 nucleotides are TGTGCCAGCAGCAGAGGAACTAGCGGCACAGATACGCAGTATTTT. Residues: CASSRGTSGTDTQYF.

The rearrangement joins TRBV5-4 to TRBJ1-2; weak D call: TRBD1 (5 bases). Trimming took 6 bases from V and 4 from J, leaving 16 bases between them. The CDR3 sequence is 14 residues long. Germline V gene sequence: CDR1 SGHNT, CDR2 YYREEE (reference sequence). CDR3 DNA: TGTGCCAGCACCCTGGGATCGGGGGGCTATGGCTACACCTTC. It yields the protein CASTLGSGGYGYTF.

The V and J genes are TRBV7-8 and TRBJ1-5, with TRBD1 as a possible D gene (5 bases). Deletions cut 2 bases from V and 5 bases from J, with 13 bases between. CDR1 and CDR2 from the germline V gene are SGHVS and FQNEAQ. CDR3 length equals 15 residues. In DNA, the CDR3 is TGTGCCAGCAGCTTAAATTCCAGGGTTCATCAGCCCCAGCATTTT. Translating it yields CASSLNSRVHQPQHF. The full variable domain, completed using reference TRBV7-8 and TRBJ1-5, is GAGVSQSPRYKVAKRGQDVALRCDPISGHVSLFWYQQALGQGPEFLTYFQNEAQLDKSGLPSDRFFAERPEGSVSTLKIQRTQQEDSAVYLCASSLNSRVHQPQHFGDGTRLSIL.

The chain is built from TRBV3-1 (or the pseudogene TRBV3-2) and TRBJ1-1; D remains unclear. This CDR3 contains 15 residues. Trimming cost V 1 base and J 7 bases, with 16 bases left between them. CDR1 is LGHDT, CDR2 YNNKEL, per germline (reference sequence). CDR3 in DNA: TGTGCCAGCAGCCAAGCGGTGAAACGTCCAGGTGAAGCTTTCTTT. Its translation is CASSQAVKRPGEAFF.

The chain uses TRBV15 and TRBJ1-1; the D gene is possibly TRBD1 (5 bases). Germline assignment: CDR1 LNHNV and CDR2 YYDKDF (reference sequence). The V gene lost 0 bases and the J gene lost 5 bases, with 16 bases spanning the gap. The CDR3 sequence is 16 residues long. The CDR3 DNA reads as TGTGCCACCAGCAGAGATTATCAGGCCCCAGGGACTGAAGCTTTCTTT. Protein: CATSRDYQAPGTEAFF.